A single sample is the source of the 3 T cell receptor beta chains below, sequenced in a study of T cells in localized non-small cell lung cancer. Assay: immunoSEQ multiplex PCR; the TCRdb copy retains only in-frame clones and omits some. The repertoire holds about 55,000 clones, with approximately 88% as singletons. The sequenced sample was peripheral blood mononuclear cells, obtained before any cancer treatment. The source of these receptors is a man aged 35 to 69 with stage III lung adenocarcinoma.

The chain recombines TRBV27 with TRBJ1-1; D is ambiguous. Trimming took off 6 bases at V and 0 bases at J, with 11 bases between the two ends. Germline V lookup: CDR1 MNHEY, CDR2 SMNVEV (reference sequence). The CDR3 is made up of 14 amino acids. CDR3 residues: CASSSGLMNTEAFF. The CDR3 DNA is TGTGCCAGCAGCTCTGGATTAATGAACACTGAAGCTTTCTTT.

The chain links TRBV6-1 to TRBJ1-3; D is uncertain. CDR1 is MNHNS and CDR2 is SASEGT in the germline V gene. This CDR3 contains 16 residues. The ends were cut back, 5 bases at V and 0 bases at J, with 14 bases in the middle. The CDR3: CASSKGFGVSGNTIYF. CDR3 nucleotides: TGTGCCAGCAGTAAAGGTTTCGGGGTCTCTGGAAACACCATATATTTT.

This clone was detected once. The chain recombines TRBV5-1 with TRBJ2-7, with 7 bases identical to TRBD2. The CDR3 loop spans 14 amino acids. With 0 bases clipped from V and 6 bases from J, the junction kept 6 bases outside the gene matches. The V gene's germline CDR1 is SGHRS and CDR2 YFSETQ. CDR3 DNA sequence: TGCGCCAGCAGCTTGGAGGGAGGGCCAATCGAGCAGTACTTC. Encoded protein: CASSLEGGPIEQYF.